This TCR beta chain was captured by sequencing in a study of beta chain features in type 1 diabetes. Overall study context: Sorted cells examined across all samples numbered 107,917,701.

This CDR3 contains 12 residues. CDR1 and CDR2 (germline): SGHVS, FNYEAQ. The V and J ends lost 5 bases and 4 bases respectively, with 8 bases between them. Study-wide results and limits: Type 1 diabetes patients showed a moderate but significant shortening of TCRB CDR3s in all four CD4+ subsets.

For this clone: Its antigen is not known.

The authors reverse transcribed all of the isolated RNA, so sequencing captured expressed TCRB transcripts. The average read count of naive, central memory and regulatory T cell samples was about 3.3 million. The table came from immunoSEQ multiplex PCR; TCRdb's copy has only in-frame clones and leaves some out. The sample has 600,000 or so clones; over 11% are singletons. This TCR derives from a man younger than 35 with type 1 diabetes. Material for sequencing was naive CD4+ T cells from blood. This chain joins TRBV7-6 and TRBJ2-5, with D perhaps matching TRBD1 or TRBD2 (5 bases each). CDR3 DNA sequence: TGTGCCAGCAGCCGGGGCCCAGAGACCCAGTACTTC. Its protein is CASSRGPETQYF.